A few counts support the clone carrying this TCR beta chain. This entry comes from a study of regulatory T cells in long-lasting Graves disease. CDR1 and CDR2 from the germline V gene are MNHEY and SMNVEV (reference sequence). The CDR3 has 14 residues. Trimming removed 2 bases from V and 4 bases from J, with 11 bases in between. Arm-PCR of CDR3 regions with iRepertoire HTBI primers generated TCR beta libraries. TCRdb re-called the multiplex PCR reads through MiXCR, storing one row per CDR3 protein. The sample records under 700,000 distinct CDR3 sequences, about 15% being singletons. Sample time point: newly diagnosed GD, antithyroid drugs for less than 3 months. PBMC RNA was the source of the TCR library. The same data also went into a second study, on T cells in Graves' hyperthyroidism and ophthalmopathy.

The clonotype was recovered from a woman aged 35 to 59 with Graves disease. The chain has TRBV27 and TRBJ1-2; maybe TRBD1 (6 bases). The sequencing here drew on peripheral blood mononuclear cells (PBMCs), taken at new diagnosis, from a patient treated with antithyroid drugs. CDR3 DNA sequence: TGTGCCAGCAGTTTAGGAAGACAGGCCTATGGCTACACCTTC. Translated: CASSLGRQAYGYTF.